The entry that follows covers one T cell receptor beta chain sequence. A sample-barcoded 5' primer and a J-beta primer mix were used in a second PCR of roughly 7 to 11 cycles. TCRdb re-analysed the 5' RACE reads in MiXCR, keeping a single row per CDR3 protein. Of 1.5 million to 2 million distinct CDR3 sequences listed, roughly 43% are singletons. The trim removed 0 bases at V and 3 bases at J, leaving 4 bases unmatched. CDR1 is SGHTA and CDR2 is FQGNSA in the germline V gene. This CDR3 is built from 15 residues. The data stem from a study of blood T cells in healthy people across ages. The receptor's source is a human donor in good health. This chain connects TRBV7-2 to TRBJ2-5, with 7 bases lining up with TRBD2. The sample comprised blood. For the CDR3, the DNA is TGTGCCAGCAGCTTAGCGGAGAGCGGGGAAGAGACCCAGTACTTC. This gives the protein CASSLAESGEETQYF.